Here is one TCR beta chain with its context. The sample comes from a study of blood T cell repertoires in COVID-19. Profiling relied on immunoSEQ multiplex PCR, and the TCRdb table lists in-frame clones only, not all of them. This sample has 350,000 or so clones, with around 87% found just once. Sequenced material: peripheral blood. This sequence was found in a woman in her 30s with COVID-19, enrolled during active disease.

The CDR3 region has the DNA TGTGCCAGCAGTTTATCGGGAGAAGATACGCAGTATTTT. It encodes CASSLSGEDTQYF. The chain links TRBV12-3 or TRBV12-4 to TRBJ2-3, with D perhaps TRBD2 (6 bases). The CDR3 consists of 13 residues. V lost 2 bases and J lost 5, with 8 bases in between.